The sequence of this T cell receptor (beta chain) was determined in a study of T cells in Graves' hyperthyroidism and ophthalmopathy. Overall study results and limits: Most thyroid-expanded clonotypes above 0.001 were also found in blood.

With regard to this clonotype: Its antigen is not identified.

The CDR3 totals 14 residues. The germline CDR1 and CDR2 sequences are MGHDK and SYGVNS. The V and J ends lost 4 bases and 6 bases respectively, with 16 bases between them. The investigators amplified TCR beta CDR3 regions from RNA transcripts. A first-round RT-PCR of the TCR CDR3 used the HTBI primer set. Each CDR3 protein is one row after TCRdb ran MiXCR on the multiplex PCR reads. The repertoire holds more than 550,000 distinct CDR3 sequences, with over 40% as singletons. This sequence originates from an adult man with Graves' disease, either hyperthyroidism or ophthalmopathy (not recorded which). This chain links TRBV25-1 with TRBJ2-7; TRBD1 might be the D (6 bases). Sequenced sample: peripheral blood or thyroid tissue (not recorded which). The CDR3 is CASSAGMAGVEQYF. Written as DNA, the CDR3 is TGTGCCAGCAGTGCCGGCATGGCAGGGGTCGAGCAGTACTTC.